This TCR beta chain was documented in a study of metastatic and nonmetastatic thyroid tumors. TCRdb used MiXCR to call clones anew from the PCR reads. This sample has over 65,000 clones, with 12% found just once. Study-level results: Reportedly, malignant thyroid tumors had significantly higher TCR beta diversity than benign nodules, in blood and tumor.

All patients were treatment-naive before thyroid surgery. This CDR3 comprises 15 residues. Germline V lookup: CDR1 MNHNS, CDR2 SASEGT. With 7 bases removed from V and 10 bases from J, the gap between germline ends came to 20 bases. This clone was observed many times. Its antigen remains unidentified. The clonotype comes from a female donor with papillary thyroid cancer or a benign thyroid nodule (not recorded which). Some clones in this sample may be carry-over from other donors' samples. This chain uses TRBV6-1 with TRBJ1-6; TRBD1 might be the D (6 bases). Sequencing used tumor tissue. The DNA for the CDR3 is TGTGCCAGCACTATCGCGAGGGGGACGGGCTCACCCCTCCACTTT. It yields the protein CASTIARGTGSPLHF.